The 18 T cell receptor beta chains given below trace back to one sample, sequenced in a study of blood T cell repertoires in COVID-19. This table comes from immunoSEQ multiplex PCR, and its TCRdb copy is limited to in-frame clones, with some not included. The table shows roughly 300,000 clones, with about 85% occurring only once. Sequenced material: PBMCs or T cells enriched from blood (not recorded which). The source of these receptors is a woman in her thirties who had recovered from COVID-19.

The chain is built from TRBV2 and TRBJ1-2; 7 bases match TRBD1. V lost 5 bases, J lost 4 bases, and 7 bases stayed unmatched. The germline V gene has CDR1 SNHLY and CDR2 FYNNEI. The CDR3 loop spans 14 amino acids. CDR3 sequence reads: CASSPGTASYGYTF. The CDR3 nucleotides read TGTGCCAGCAGTCCCGGGACAGCCTCCTATGGCTACACCTTC.

V and J are TRBV7-9 and TRBJ2-5, with 7 bases identical to TRBD1. With V trimmed by 2 bases and J by 4 bases, 7 bases remained unmatched. In germline, CDR1 is SEHNR, CDR2 FQNEAQ (reference sequence). CDR3 length: 15 amino acids. The CDR3 nucleotides are TGTGCCAGCAGCTTACAAGACAGGGAGAGAGAGACCCAGTACTTC. Its translation is CASSLQDRERETQYF. Full variable domain (missing parts from reference TRBV7-9 and TRBJ2-5): DTGVSQNPRHKITKRGQNVTFRCDPISEHNRLYWYRQTLGQGPEFLTYFQNEAQLEKSRLLSDRFSAERPKGSFSTLEIQRTEQGDSAMYLCASSLQDRERETQYFGPGTRLLVL.

J is TRBJ2-2 and V is TRBV18, with 9 bases matching TRBD1. V lost 6 bases, J lost 3 bases, and 5 bases stayed unmatched. Looked up from germline, CDR1 is KGHSH and CDR2 is LQKENI. This CDR3 has 15 residues. CDR3 sequence: CASSRTGADTGELFF. The CDR3 DNA is TGTGCCAGCTCGCGGACAGGGGCGGACACCGGGGAGCTGTTTTTT.

The chain joins TRBV30 to TRBJ1-1, with D unclear. Germline CDR1 GTSNPN, CDR2 SVGIG (reference sequence). Trimming took off 4 bases at V and 5 bases at J, with 17 bases between the two ends. The CDR3 extends over 14 amino acids. The chain's CDR3 is CAWTRRGPGTEAFF. The DNA of the CDR3 is TGTGCCTGGACCAGACGGGGTCCGGGGACTGAAGCTTTCTTT.

The V call is TRBV29-1, the J call TRBJ2-7; TRBD1 might be the D (6 bases). Deletions cut 5 bases from V and 4 bases from J, with 21 bases between. The length of the CDR3 is 15 residues. CDR1 is SQVTM, CDR2 ANQGSEA, per germline. This CDR3 reads CSVRNAQAGVYEQYF. Here the CDR3 DNA reads TGCAGCGTTCGAAACGCCCAGGCAGGGGTTTACGAGCAGTACTTC.

This clone occurred a few times. The V call is TRBV30, the J call TRBJ1-2, with a weak D call TRBD1 (5 bases). This CDR3 has 10 amino acids. Germline CDR1 and CDR2: GTSNPN and SVGIG (reference sequence). V was cut by 6 bases and J by 8 bases, with 10 bases left in between. The CDR3 spells CACKGEGYTF. CDR3 in DNA: TGTGCCTGTAAAGGGGAAGGCTACACCTTC.

The chain uses TRBV19 and TRBJ2-1; the match to TRBD2 covers 9 bases. Germline CDR1 is LNHDA and CDR2 is SQIVND (reference sequence). The V and J ends lost 5 bases and 10 bases, in that order; junction bases with no gene match: 9. The CDR3 covers 14 residues. Here the CDR3 reads CASSSGGTSYEQFF. The CDR3 DNA reads TGTGCCAGTAGTTCCGGGGGGACTAGCTACGAGCAGTTCTTC.

The rearrangement joins TRBV7-6 to TRBJ2-1, with 10 bases matching TRBD2. Looked up from germline, CDR1 is SGHVS and CDR2 is FNYEAQ. This CDR3 is 15 amino acids long. Trimming cost V 1 base and J 6 bases; bases outside gene matches: 3. The CDR3 protein is CASSLVGLAANEQFF. The CDR3 region has the DNA TGTGCCAGCAGCTTAGTAGGACTAGCGGCCAATGAGCAGTTCTTC.

This rearrangement joins TRBV7-9 to TRBJ2-2, with a possible D match to TRBD2 (6 bases). Trimming took off 1 base at V and 4 bases at J, with 10 bases between the two ends. Looked up from germline, CDR1 is SEHNR and CDR2 is FQNEAQ (reference sequence). The CDR3 has 15 amino acids. The CDR3 nucleotides read TGTGCCAGCAGCTTAGGGGGGACTCCCACCGGGGAGCTGTTTTTT. The encoded protein is CASSLGGTPTGELFF.

The gene calls are TRBV12-3 or TRBV12-4 and TRBJ1-1; D not certain. Trimming left V 6 bases short and J 0 bases short, with 8 bases between. The length of the CDR3 is 13 residues. CDR3 coding DNA: TGTGCCAGCAGCCCTACAGTGAACACTGAAGCTTTCTTT. Translated, it gives CASSPTVNTEAFF.

The V gene is TRBV19, the J gene TRBJ1-4; 7 positions agree with TRBD1. This CDR3 has 15 residues. The V gene's germline CDR1 is LNHDA and CDR2 SQIVND (reference sequence). V shed 6 bases and J 4 bases; nucleotides not matched to a gene: 8. The CDR3 sequence: CASRPDRTGNEKLFF. CDR3 coding DNA: TGTGCCAGTAGACCTGACCGGACAGGTAATGAAAAACTGTTTTTT.

This clone is a singleton in its sample. The chain recombines TRBV23-1 with TRBJ2-3; 9 bases match TRBD1. TRBV23-1 is known as an ORF, though its function is uncertain. The CDR3 loop spans 16 amino acids. V trimming: 4 bases; J trimming: 4 bases; junction bases outside the gene matches: 9. CDR3 DNA sequence: TGCGCCAGCAGTCCGACCGGGACAGGGAGGGCAGATACGCAGTATTTT. Its protein is CASSPTGTGRADTQYF.

J is TRBJ1-6 and V is TRBV6-5, with TRBD1 as a possible D gene (5 bases). V was trimmed by 5 bases and J by 10 bases, leaving 12 bases between them. The length of the CDR3 is 13 residues. Germline V gene lookup returns CDR1 MNHEY and CDR2 SVGAGI. The DNA of the CDR3 is TGTGCCAGCAGTCCCCGGGGGAAATCACCCCTCCACTTT. Protein sequence: CASSPRGKSPLHF.

The chain is built from TRBV7-6 and TRBJ1-1; no definite D call. Deletions cut 1 base from V and 4 bases from J, with 13 bases between. Germline V gene lookup returns CDR1 SGHVS and CDR2 FNYEAQ. The CDR3 contains 15 residues. In nucleotides, the CDR3 is TGTGCCAGCAGCTTAGGTGAGGGTTGGGGCACTGAAGCTTTCTTT. Translation: CASSLGEGWGTEAFF.

In this sample, this clone turned up once. The chain combines TRBV11-3 with TRBJ2-3, with D maybe TRBD2 (5 bases). With 1 base removed from V and 0 bases from J, the gap between germline ends came to 5 bases. Germline V lookup: CDR1 SGHNT, CDR2 YENEEA. This CDR3 has 14 amino acids. CDR3 coding DNA: TGTGCCAGCAGCTTAGGAGGGAGCACAGATACGCAGTATTTT. It encodes CASSLGGSTDTQYF.

V usage is TRBV6-4 and J usage is TRBJ2-3; D may be TRBD2 (5 bases). CDR1 is MRHNA and CDR2 is SNTAGT in the germline V gene. V gave up 3 bases and J gave up 2 bases, with 9 bases separating them. This CDR3 contains 14 residues. CDR3 sequence reads: CASSERADTDTQYF. CDR3 in DNA: TGTGCCAGCAGTGAGAGGGCGGACACAGATACGCAGTATTTT.

The chain combines TRBV11-2 with TRBJ1-4; possible D gene TRBD1, 6 bases. V was clipped by 3 bases and J by 8 bases, with 13 bases between them. The CDR3 has 14 residues. Germline loops: CDR1 SGHAT, CDR2 FQNNGV. CDR3 sequence (DNA): TGTGCCAGCAGCTTTATGACAGGCGTGGAAAAACTGTTTTTT. Translated: CASSFMTGVEKLFF.

This chain connects TRBV5-1 to TRBJ1-4, with a possible D match to TRBD1 (6 bases). CDR1 is SGHRS and CDR2 is YFSETQ in the germline V gene. The V end was cut by 4 bases, the J end by 2 bases, with 21 bases between. This CDR3 is built from 18 residues. In nucleotides, the CDR3 is TGCGCCAGCAGCCACGCTCGCACAGGGAGTCAGACTAATGAAAAACTGTTTTTT. Translation: CASSHARTGSQTNEKLFF.